This TCR beta chain comes out of a study of cytomegalovirus exposure and HLA in healthy donors. General study points: Earlier analysis looked at TCR beta V segments, and most were productive about 87% or about 30% of the time. Upon later analysis, HLA-associated TCR beta chains proved more clonally expanded than other, equally common chains. With later analysis, a missense DCLRE1C variant became linked to TCR beta V- and J-gene trimming. Apart from CMV serostatus, no immune exposure information was available.

About this clone: Its cognate antigen is unknown.

CDR1 SEHNR and CDR2 FQNEAQ come from the germline V gene (reference sequence). J lost 5 bases, V lost 5 bases, and 11 bases had no gene match. The CDR3 totals 15 residues. Vbeta (60) and Jbeta (13) primers were used in the PCR. Some clones are missing from TCRdb's copy, which holds only in-frame ones; the method was immunoSEQ multiplex PCR. The table lists about 50,000 clones, 60% to 80% of them singletons, with about 2.5% in the top ten. The TCR sequence derives from a woman aged 40 to 50 in good health and CMV-seropositive. Sequencing used PBMCs. This chain joins TRBV7-9 and TRBJ1-1, with 7 bases lining up with TRBD1. The CDR3 spells CASSIGDRAGTEAFF. CDR3 nucleotides: TGTGCCAGCAGCATAGGAGACAGGGCAGGGACTGAAGCTTTCTTT.